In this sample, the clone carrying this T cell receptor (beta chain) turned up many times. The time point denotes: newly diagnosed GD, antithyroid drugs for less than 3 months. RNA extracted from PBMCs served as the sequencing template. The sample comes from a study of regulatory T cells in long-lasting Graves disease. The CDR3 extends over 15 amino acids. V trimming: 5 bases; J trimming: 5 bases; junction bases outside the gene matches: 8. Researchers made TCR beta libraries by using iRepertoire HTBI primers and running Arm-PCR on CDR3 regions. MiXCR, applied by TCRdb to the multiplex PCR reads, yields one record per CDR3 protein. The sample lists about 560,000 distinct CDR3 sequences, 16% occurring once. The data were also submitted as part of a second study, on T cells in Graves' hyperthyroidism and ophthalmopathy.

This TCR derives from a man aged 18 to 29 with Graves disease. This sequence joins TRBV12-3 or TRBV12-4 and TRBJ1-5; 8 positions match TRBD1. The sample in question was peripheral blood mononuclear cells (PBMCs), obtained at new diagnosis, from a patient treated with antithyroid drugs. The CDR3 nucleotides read TGTGCCAGCAGTAAAAGGACAGGGATGGATCAGCCCCAGCATTTT. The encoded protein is CASSKRTGMDQPQHF.